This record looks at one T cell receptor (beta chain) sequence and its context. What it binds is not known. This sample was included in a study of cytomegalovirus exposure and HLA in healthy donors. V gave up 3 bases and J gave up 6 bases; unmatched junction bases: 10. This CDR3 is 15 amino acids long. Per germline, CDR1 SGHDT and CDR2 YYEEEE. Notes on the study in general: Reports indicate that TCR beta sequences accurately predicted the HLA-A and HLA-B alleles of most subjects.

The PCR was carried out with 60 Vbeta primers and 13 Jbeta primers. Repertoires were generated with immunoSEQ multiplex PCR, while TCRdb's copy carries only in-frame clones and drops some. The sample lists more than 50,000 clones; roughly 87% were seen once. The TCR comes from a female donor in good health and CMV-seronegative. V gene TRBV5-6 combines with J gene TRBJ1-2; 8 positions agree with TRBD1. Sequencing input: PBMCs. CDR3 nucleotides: TGTGCCAGCAGCTCCAGGGGGCGCTGGCCCGATGGCTACACCTTC. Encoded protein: CASSSRGRWPDGYTF. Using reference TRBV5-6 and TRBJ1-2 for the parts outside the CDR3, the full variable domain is DAGVTQSPTHLIKTRGQQVTLRCSPKSGHDTVSWYQQALGQGPQFIFQYYEEEERQRGNFPDRFSGHQFPNYSSELNVNALLLGDSALYLCASSSRGRWPDGYTFGSGTRLTVV.